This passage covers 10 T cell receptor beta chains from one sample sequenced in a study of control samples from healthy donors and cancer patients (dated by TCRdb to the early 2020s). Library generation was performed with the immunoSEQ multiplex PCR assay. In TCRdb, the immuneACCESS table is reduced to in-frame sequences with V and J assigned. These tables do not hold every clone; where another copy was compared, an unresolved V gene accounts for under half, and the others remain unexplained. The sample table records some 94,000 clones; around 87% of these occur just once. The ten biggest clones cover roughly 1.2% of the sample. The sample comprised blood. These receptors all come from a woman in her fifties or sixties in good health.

CDR3 residues: CASSESVGSNEQFF. DNA of the CDR3: TGTGCCAGCAGTGAATCGGTAGGATCCAATGAGCAGTTCTTC. V usage is TRBV6-1 and J usage is TRBJ2-1; unclear D gene. This CDR3 is 14 amino acids long. CDR1 is MNHNS, CDR2 SASEGT, per germline. V was pared by 2 bases and J by 6 bases, with 11 bases between.

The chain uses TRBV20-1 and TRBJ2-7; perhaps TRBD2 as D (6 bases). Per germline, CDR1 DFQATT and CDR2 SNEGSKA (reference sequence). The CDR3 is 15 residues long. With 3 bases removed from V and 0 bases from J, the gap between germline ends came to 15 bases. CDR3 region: CSASSAVGSSYEQYF. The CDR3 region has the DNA TGCAGTGCTAGTAGCGCGGTCGGGAGCTCCTACGAGCAGTACTTC.

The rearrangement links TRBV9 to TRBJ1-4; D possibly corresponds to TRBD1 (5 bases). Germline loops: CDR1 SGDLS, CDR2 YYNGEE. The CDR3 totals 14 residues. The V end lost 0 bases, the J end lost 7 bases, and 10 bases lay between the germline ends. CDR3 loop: CASSVAGDVEKLFF. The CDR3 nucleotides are TGTGCCAGCAGCGTAGCTGGGGACGTTGAAAAACTGTTTTTT.

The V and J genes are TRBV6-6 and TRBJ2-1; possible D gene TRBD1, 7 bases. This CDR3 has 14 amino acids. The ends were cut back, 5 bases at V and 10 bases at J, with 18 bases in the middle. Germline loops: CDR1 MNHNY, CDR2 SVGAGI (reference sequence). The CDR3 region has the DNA TGTGCCAGCAGTCAACCAGGGGGGCGGGAAGAGCAGTTCTTC. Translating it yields CASSQPGGREEQFF.

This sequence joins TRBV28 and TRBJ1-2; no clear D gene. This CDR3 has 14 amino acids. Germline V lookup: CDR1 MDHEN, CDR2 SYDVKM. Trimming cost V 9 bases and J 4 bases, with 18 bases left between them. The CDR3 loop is CASLAGSQLYGYTF. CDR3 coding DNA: TGTGCCAGTCTAGCGGGTTCCCAGCTCTATGGCTACACCTTC.

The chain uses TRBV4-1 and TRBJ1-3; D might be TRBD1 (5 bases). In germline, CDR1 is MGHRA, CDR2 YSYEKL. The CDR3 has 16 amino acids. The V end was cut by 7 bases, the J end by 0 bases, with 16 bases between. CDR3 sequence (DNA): TGCGCCAGCAACAAAGGGGAACTCTTCTCTGGAAACACCATATATTTT. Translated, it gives CASNKGELFSGNTIYF.

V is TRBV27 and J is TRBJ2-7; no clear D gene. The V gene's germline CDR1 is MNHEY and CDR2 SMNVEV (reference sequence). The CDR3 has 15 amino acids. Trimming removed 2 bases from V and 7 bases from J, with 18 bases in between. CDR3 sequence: CASSLAADRVREQYF. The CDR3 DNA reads TGTGCCAGCAGTTTAGCGGCAGACCGCGTAAGGGAGCAGTACTTC.

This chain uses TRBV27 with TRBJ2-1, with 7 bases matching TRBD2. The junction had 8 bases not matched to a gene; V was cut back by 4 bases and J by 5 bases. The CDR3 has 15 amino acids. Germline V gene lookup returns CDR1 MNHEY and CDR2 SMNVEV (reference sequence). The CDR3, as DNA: TGTGCCAGCAGTTCACTCGGACTAGGTAACAATGAGCAGTTCTTC. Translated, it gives CASSSLGLGNNEQFF.

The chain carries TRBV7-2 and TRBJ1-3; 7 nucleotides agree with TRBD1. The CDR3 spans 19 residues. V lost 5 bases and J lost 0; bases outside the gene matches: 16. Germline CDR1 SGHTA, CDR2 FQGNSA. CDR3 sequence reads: CASSVRQGPTFSSGNTIYF. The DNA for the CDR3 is TGTGCCAGCAGCGTTCGACAGGGCCCGACCTTCTCCTCTGGAAACACCATATATTTT.

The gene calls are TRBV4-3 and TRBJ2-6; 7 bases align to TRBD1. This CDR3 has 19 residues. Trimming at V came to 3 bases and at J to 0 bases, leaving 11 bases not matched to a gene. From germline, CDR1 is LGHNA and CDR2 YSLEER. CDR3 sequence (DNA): TGCGCCAGCAGCCAGTTTCCCGGGACAGCAAGCTCTGGGGCCAACGTCCTGACTTTC. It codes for CASSQFPGTASSGANVLTF.